The text below deals with one T cell receptor (beta chain). There are a few counts of this clone. What antigen it recognizes has not been identified. Base qualities were left out, and no much larger clone turns up one base away. Other nucleotide sequences from this sample produce the same CDR3. Trimming costs V 3 bases and J 4 bases, and their ends lie 12 bases apart. For CDR1 and CDR2, the germline V gene (reference sequence) lists DFQATT and SNEGSKA. The CDR3 has 13 amino acids, counting the end cysteine and phenylalanine. The sequence is cut down to CDR3 DNA, 39 bases in frame from base 1. TCRbeta CDR3 regions were amplified from genomic DNA by means of the immunoSEQ Assay, a bias-controlled multiplex PCR. As for the authors' bioinformatics: The number of nucleated cells in each sample was estimated by amplification of reference gene primers within the assay. To quantify the absolute abundance of each unique TCRbeta CDR3 rearrangement, sequence reads were collapsed and filtered. For each sample, productive Simpson clonality was calculated by taking the square root of Simpson's diversity index across productive rearrangements. As stored in TCRdb, this immuneACCESS dataset retains in-frame rearrangements with V and J assigned. A fraction of the clones does not appear; measured against another copy, unresolved V genes explain less than half of the discrepancy, and the remainder lacks a known reason. V and J calls and clone size are copied from that table; D and trimming were computed from the DNA. The sample profile shows around 300,000 clones; 90% of them were found once. The ten largest account for around 6.8% of the sample.

The data were obtained in a study of blood T cell repertoires in COVID-19 (dated by TCRdb to the early 2020s). Regarding the research as a whole: Samples from collaborators originated in the United States, Italy and Spain and spanned both the acute and convalescent phases of COVID-19. The prospective study material was composed of cDNA or gDNA derived from T cells, B-cell-depleted T cells, or PBMCs. The repertoires were released in a freely available public database meant as a resource for research on the immune response to SARS-CoV-2. The samples were drawn from the first 160 participants of the ongoing ImmuneRACE study and from under 1,500 subjects provided by 6 global collaborators. Deeply sampled blood TCRbeta repertoires from subjects exposed to, actively infected with, or recovered from COVID-19 were included in the dataset. HLA class I and class II types, where available, came from metadata supplied by the sample provider rather than from assay-based typing. A de-identified subject ID, COVID-19 status, age in years and sex were almost always included in the sample metadata.

At one collaborating source in Seattle, patients were enrolled during active infection and were followed longitudinally through the course of disease. Collaborating institutions collected whole blood in K2EDTA tubes following their own protocols. Collaborator samples were shipped for TCRbeta analysis as frozen whole blood, isolated PBMCs, or DNA extracted from either sample type. Overall study results and their limits: Clinical and demographic metadata were provided uncurated, with the amount varying by source and participant.

Sequenced: peripheral blood. Rearrangement joined TRBV20-1 to TRBJ1-2, with a tentative D gene TRBD1 over 5 matching bases. This receptor was taken from a woman in her 30s with COVID-19, enrolled during active disease. The bases are TGCAGTGCTAGTAAACGCGGGGGCTATGGCTACACCTTC. Protein translation: CSASKRGGYGYTF.